Sequencing of this T cell receptor (beta chain) was carried out in a study of regulatory T cells in long-lasting Graves disease. Across the whole study: It was over 5 years of antithyroid drugs, with positive TSH receptor antibodies, that meant persistent Graves' disease.

Libraries of TCR beta came from iRepertoire HTBI primers plus Arm-PCR of CDR3 regions. TCRdb called the multiplex PCR reads again in MiXCR, with one record for every CDR3 protein. The repertoire includes about 660,000 distinct CDR3 sequences, 25% to 30% of them detected once, and about two fifths sits in the top ten. This clonotype was seen repeatedly, ten times or more. Antigen specificity is unknown. Study-level findings and limits: Favored gene segments in persistent disease were TRBV28, TRBJ1-2 and TRBJ2-5. Persistent patients shared about 2,800 public clonotypes among themselves. Newly diagnosed patients shared fewer, at some 900. Sampling was limited to peripheral blood rather than thyroid tissue.

Time point here: persistent/refractory GD, antithyroid drugs over 5 years with positive TRAb. Extracted PBMC RNA gave rise to the TCR library. Germline V gene lookup returns CDR1 MDHEN and CDR2 SYDVKM. The trim removed 5 bases at V and 6 bases at J, leaving 11 bases unmatched. There are 15 residues in the CDR3. The gene calls are TRBV28 and TRBJ1-2; 8 nucleotides align to TRBD1. Source: peripheral blood mononuclear cells (PBMCs), taken when the disease was refractory, from a patient treated with antithyroid drugs. This receptor was identified in a female donor with Graves disease. CDR3 nucleotides: TGTGCCAGCAGTGTAGAATTCAGGGGGCGGAATGGCTACACCTTC. Encoded protein: CASSVEFRGRNGYTF.